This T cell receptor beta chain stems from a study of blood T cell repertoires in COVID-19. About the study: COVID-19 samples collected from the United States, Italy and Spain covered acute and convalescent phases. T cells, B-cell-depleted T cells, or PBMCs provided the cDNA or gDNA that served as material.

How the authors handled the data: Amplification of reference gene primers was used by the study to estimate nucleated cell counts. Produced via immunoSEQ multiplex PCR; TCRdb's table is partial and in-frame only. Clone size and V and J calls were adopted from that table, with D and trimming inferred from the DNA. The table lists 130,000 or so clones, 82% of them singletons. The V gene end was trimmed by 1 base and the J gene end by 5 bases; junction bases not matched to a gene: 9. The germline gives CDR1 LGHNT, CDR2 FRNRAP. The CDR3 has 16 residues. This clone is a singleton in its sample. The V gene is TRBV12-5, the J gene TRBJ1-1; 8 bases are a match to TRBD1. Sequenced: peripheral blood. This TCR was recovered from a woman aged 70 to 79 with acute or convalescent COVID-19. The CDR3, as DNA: TGTGCTAGTGGTTTGGCCACCGGACAGGGTCGGACTGAAGCTTTCTTT. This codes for CASGLATGQGRTEAFF.